One T cell receptor (beta chain) is described in this entry. Antigen specificity is unknown. This CDR3 contains 16 residues. Trimming pared 4 bases from V and 4 bases from J, leaving 21 bases between. The V gene's germline CDR1 is SGDLS and CDR2 YYNGEE. Preparation of the TCRbeta library used unique molecular identifiers. TCRdb reanalysed the PCR reads using MiXCR and keeps one entry per CDR3 protein. The sample shows about 540,000 distinct CDR3 sequences, 27% of them seen only once. The data stem from a study of T-cell reconstitution after alpha-beta-depleted transplantation in children. General observations from the study: Several hundred graft clones that had expanded were reportedly the source of alpha-beta T cells about two months after transplant.

This sequence was found in a boy under two years old with Wiskott-Aldrich syndrome, due to receive a stem cell transplant. The source was PBMCs, collected before TCRalphabeta/CD19-depleted stem cell transplant. The V call is TRBV9, the J call TRBJ2-7, with D perhaps matching TRBD1 (7 bases). The CDR3 reads CASSPRGAGSLYEQYF. The CDR3 DNA follows: TGTGCCAGCAGCCCCAGGGGGGCCGGTAGTTTGTACGAGCAGTACTTC.